This entry lists 20 T cell receptor beta chains sequenced from one sample in a study of T cells in Graves' hyperthyroidism and ophthalmopathy. Amplified regions were TCR beta CDR3 sequences from RNA transcripts. HTBI primers were employed in a first-round RT-PCR of the TCR CDR3. Via MiXCR, TCRdb re-called the multiplex PCR reads, giving one row per CDR3 protein. The sample lists 360,000 or so distinct CDR3 sequences, 13% to 15% occurring once. What was sequenced was blood. These receptors were obtained from a woman between 55 and 75 years old with Graves' ophthalmopathy.

This clonotype was seen at least ten times. The V gene is TRBV14, the J gene TRBJ2-1; no reliable D call. The germline CDR1 and CDR2 sequences are SGHDN and FVKESK. This CDR3 has 16 residues. The V end lost 2 bases, the J end lost 0 bases, and 11 bases lay between the germline ends. CDR3 sequence: CASSQTLNPSYNEQFF. DNA of the CDR3: TGTGCCAGCAGCCAAACCCTCAACCCCTCCTACAATGAGCAGTTCTTC.

This clonotype showed up many times. The V call is TRBV5-1, the J call TRBJ2-7; 14 positions match TRBD2. The CDR3 sequence is 18 residues long. Germline V gives CDR1 SGHRS, CDR2 YFSETQ. J gave up 2 bases and V 3 bases, and 10 bases lay outside the gene matches. CDR3 amino acids: CASSYGTSGRFGAYEQYF. In DNA, the CDR3 is TGCGCCAGCAGCTACGGGACTAGCGGGAGATTCGGGGCCTACGAGCAGTACTTC.

This clonotype was picked up many times. The rearrangement joins TRBV5-1 to TRBJ2-1; 7 positions match TRBD2. CDR3 size: 14 residues. CDR1 SGHRS and CDR2 YFSETQ come from the germline V gene. V shed 5 bases, J shed 5 bases, and the junction held 7 bases outside the gene matches. DNA of the CDR3: TGCGCCAGCAGGGAGGGAGGGCCCCACAATGAGCAGTTCTTC. Translating it yields CASREGGPHNEQFF.

Regarding this clonotype: The junction departs from the called germline gene at one end, perhaps through a read error. DNA of the CDR3: TGTGCCGCCAGTCCGGGACTAATCTCCGAGCAGTACTTC. This gives the protein CAASPGLISEQYF. V usage is TRBV24-1 and J usage is TRBJ2-7, with 7 bases fitting TRBD2. Germline V lookup: CDR1 KGHDR, CDR2 SFDVKD. This CDR3 has 13 amino acids.

The table lists this clonotype with many counts. This chain links TRBV2 with TRBJ1-2; D remains ambiguous. The length of the CDR3 is 13 residues. Trimming pared 1 base from V and 5 bases from J, leaving 8 bases between. The germline gives CDR1 SNHLY, CDR2 FYNNEI. CDR3 sequence (DNA): TGTGCCAGCAGTGAAGATTCCTTTTATGGCTACACCTTC. It specifies CASSEDSFYGYTF. Together with reference TRBV2 and TRBJ1-2, the CDR3 gives the full variable domain: EPEVTQTPSHQVTQMGQEVILRCVPISNHLYFYWYRQILGQKVEFLVSFYNNEISEKSEIFDDQFSVERPDGSNFTLKIRSTKLEDSAMYFCASSEDSFYGYTFGSGTRLTVV.

The gene calls are TRBV11-3 and TRBJ2-1; TRBD2 aligns across 8 bases. Per germline, CDR1 SGHNT and CDR2 YENEEA. The V gene end was trimmed by 5 bases and the J gene end by 5 bases; junction bases not matched to a gene: 2. CDR3 size: 13 residues. CDR3 DNA sequence: TGTGCCAGCAGCGAGGGACTAGACAATGAGCAGTTCTTC. This codes for CASSEGLDNEQFF.

The CDR3 nucleotides read TGCAGTGCTAGAAAGGCCCCCGGCAGGGAGCAGTACTTC. It specifies CSARKAPGREQYF. V gene TRBV20-1 combines with J gene TRBJ2-7, with D uncertain. CDR1 and CDR2 from the germline V gene are DFQATT and SNEGSKA (reference sequence). V was pared by 2 bases and J by 7 bases, with 15 bases between. The CDR3 contains 13 residues.

This clonotype has ten or more counts. This chain links TRBV30 with TRBJ1-6; D unresolved. The CDR3 runs to 11 residues. V was pared by 3 bases and J by 10 bases, with 7 bases between. The V gene's germline CDR1 is GTSNPN and CDR2 SVGIG (reference sequence). The CDR3, as DNA: TGTGCCTGGAGGAGTGGATCACCCCTCCACTTT. It is translated as CAWRSGSPLHF.

The rearrangement joins TRBV6-5 to TRBJ2-2; no firm D call. Trimming removed 0 bases at V and 4 bases at J, with 9 bases between. Germline V gene sequence: CDR1 MNHEY, CDR2 SVGAGI. CDR3 length: 15 residues. CDR3 amino acids: CASSYSNPLTGELFF. CDR3 nucleotides: TGTGCCAGCAGTTACTCGAATCCTCTCACCGGGGAGCTGTTTTTT.

The V call is TRBV12-3 or TRBV12-4, the J call TRBJ2-1; possible D gene TRBD2, 5 bases. V gave up 7 bases and J gave up 3 bases, with 13 bases separating them. This CDR3 has 14 amino acids. The CDR3 region is CASIAEGGYNEQFF. The CDR3 nucleotides are TGTGCCAGCATAGCCGAGGGCGGCTACAATGAGCAGTTCTTC.

This clonotype was counted ten times or more. The chain recombines TRBV27 with TRBJ2-5; 14 nucleotides match TRBD2. Trimming took 3 bases from V and 4 from J; bases not matched to a gene: 4. Per germline, CDR1 MNHEY and CDR2 SMNVEV (reference sequence). This CDR3 has 16 amino acids. Written as DNA, the CDR3 is TGTGCCAGCAGTTTGGGACTAGCGGGAGATCGAGAGACCCAGTACTTC. The encoded protein is CASSLGLAGDRETQYF.

This clonotype came up many times. The gene calls are TRBV12-3 or TRBV12-4 and TRBJ2-4, with 8 bases identical to TRBD1. This CDR3 spans 16 amino acids. Trimming removed 5 bases from V and 6 bases from J; junction bases left unmatched: 12. Here the CDR3 DNA reads TGTGCCAGCAGTAAGGGGGACAGGTCATTGGGAAACATTCAGTACTTC. This translates into CASSKGDRSLGNIQYF.

This clonotype has at least ten counts. The rearrangement uses TRBV24-1 and TRBJ2-5; 7 bases map to TRBD1. The CDR3 loop spans 15 amino acids. CDR1 is KGHDR, CDR2 SFDVKD, per germline. V was pared by 5 bases and J by 1 base, with 6 bases of the junction left unmatched. The CDR3: CATSGWTGLQETQYF. CDR3 sequence (DNA): TGTGCCACCAGTGGCTGGACAGGCCTCCAAGAGACCCAGTACTTC.

This clonotype showed up just a few times. The rearrangement links TRBV20-1 to TRBJ1-1; perhaps TRBD1 as D (5 bases). Germline V gene sequence: CDR1 DFQATT, CDR2 SNEGSKA (reference sequence). This CDR3 region has 11 residues. Between the trimmed V and J ends, which lost 6 bases and 6 bases, there was a span of 11 bases. The CDR3 DNA reads as TGCAGTGCCCGGGACGTGCCTGAAGCTTTCTTT. It is translated as CSARDVPEAFF.

In this sample, this clonotype turned up a few times. The chain uses TRBV29-1 and TRBJ1-5; TRBD1 agrees at 8 bases. Per germline, CDR1 SQVTM and CDR2 ANQGSEA. Trimming cost V 6 bases and J 3 bases; bases outside gene matches: 4. CDR3 length: 13 residues. The CDR3 loop reads CSVTTGVNQPQHF. The CDR3 coding sequence is TGCAGCGTCACGACAGGGGTCAATCAGCCCCAGCATTTT.

Ten or more counts support this clonotype. The rearrangement links TRBV10-3 to TRBJ1-1, with a tentative D call TRBD1 (6 bases). CDR3 length equals 13 residues. Per germline, CDR1 ENHRY and CDR2 SYGVKD. V lost 3 bases and J 1 base, leaving 6 bases between the germline ends. Here the CDR3 reads CAISDRGNTEAFF. In DNA, the CDR3 is TGTGCCATCAGTGACAGGGGGAACACTGAAGCTTTCTTT.

Only a few counts were recorded for this clonotype. This chain joins TRBV4-1 and TRBJ2-2; D call uncertain. Trimming removed 5 bases at V and 4 bases at J, with 11 bases between. Germline V gene lookup returns CDR1 MGHRA and CDR2 YSYEKL. The CDR3 length is 14 residues. This CDR3 reads CASSARVSTGELFF. CDR3 DNA sequence: TGCGCCAGCAGCGCGAGAGTTAGCACCGGGGAGCTGTTTTTT.

In this sample, this clonotype turned up many times. This chain connects TRBV20-1 to TRBJ2-7; D might be TRBD1 (6 bases). Trimming took 7 bases from V and 6 from J, leaving 13 bases between them. Germline CDR1 and CDR2: DFQATT and SNEGSKA (reference sequence). The CDR3 has 11 amino acids. DNA of the CDR3: TGCAGTGTCGGCAGGGGCCGCGAGCAGTACTTC. As protein: CSVGRGREQYF.

The V call is TRBV11-2, the J call TRBJ2-7, with 9 bases identical to TRBD1. CDR3 length: 15 residues. J lost 5 bases, V lost 1 base, and 6 bases had no gene match. Germline V gene lookup returns CDR1 SGHAT and CDR2 FQNNGV. CDR3 protein: CASSLGDRVGNEQYF. The DNA for the CDR3 is TGTGCCAGCAGCTTAGGGGACAGGGTAGGAAACGAGCAGTACTTC.

This clonotype was detected only a few times. V and J are TRBV29-1 and TRBJ2-3; TRBD2 aligns across 10 bases. The germline V gene encodes CDR1 SQVTM and CDR2 ANQGSEA. The CDR3 is 13 residues long. V gave up 5 bases and J gave up 3 bases; unmatched junction bases: 2. The CDR3 coding sequence is TGCAGCGTTACTAGCGGGACAACAGATACGCAGTATTTT. Amino acid sequence: CSVTSGTTDTQYF.